This T cell receptor beta chain was retrieved from a study of PD-L1 blockade in urothelial cancer. Patients' cancers were locally advanced or metastatic urothelial carcinomas. CDR3 length: 15 amino acids. The germline V gene has CDR1 MDHEN and CDR2 SYDVKM. The trim removed 7 bases at V and 7 bases at J, leaving 8 bases unmatched. Synthetic templates analogous to TCR were spiked into all PCRs individually. TCRdb's copy holds only in-frame clones and misses some; the assay was immunoSEQ multiplex PCR. Of some 60,000 clones listed, about 86% are singletons. This chain connects TRBV28 to TRBJ2-1; 12 bases are shared with TRBD2. This specimen was PBMCs, taken around atezolizumab (anti-PD-L1) treatment. The receptor was isolated from a man between 50 and 59 years old with urothelial cancer. This CDR3 is CASTLAGGPKNEQFF. The CDR3 DNA reads as TGTGCCAGCACCCTAGCGGGAGGGCCGAAGAATGAGCAGTTCTTC. Drawing the rest from reference TRBV28 and TRBJ2-1, the complete variable domain is DVKVTQSSRYLVKRTGEKVFLECVQDMDHENMFWYRQDPGLGLRLIYFSYDVKMKEKGDIPEGYSVSREKKERFSLILESASTNQTSMYLCASTLAGGPKNEQFFGPGTRLTVL.